This T cell receptor beta chain was sequenced during a study of CD8 T cells in Susac syndrome. This CDR3 spans 14 amino acids. The germline V gene encodes CDR1 LNHDA and CDR2 SQIVND (reference sequence). Trimming cost V 9 bases and J 5 bases; bases outside gene matches: 10. RNA was extracted with the RNeasy kit, and a quantity of 0.5 to 1 ug was reverse transcribed using random hexamers. TCRdb processed the immunoSEQ multiplex PCR reads anew with MiXCR; each CDR3 protein has one entry. The sample consists of 160,000 or so distinct CDR3 sequences, 94% of them appearing once. Blood CD8+ and CD4+ T cells underwent high-throughput TCR beta sequencing. The multiple sclerosis controls were treatment-naive patients affected by stable or active relapsing-remitting disease. Through negative isolation, CD4+ and CD8+ T cells were obtained, while TEMRA cells were enriched using FACS.

The chain recombines TRBV19 with TRBJ1-5; 7 bases are a match to TRBD1. The sequenced sample was CD4+ T cells from PBMCs. This clonotype was sampled from a human donor with multiple sclerosis. The CDR3 region is CASSRDRLHQPQHF. As DNA, the CDR3 is TGTGCCAGCAGCCGGGACAGACTTCATCAGCCCCAGCATTTT.